Listed below are T cell receptor beta chains from one sample, sequenced in a study of shared clonotypes between healthy human individuals. TCRdb keeps only in-frame clones here, not all; method: immunoSEQ multiplex PCR. The data show over a million clones, nearly 99% seen once. The sequenced material came from naive CD4+ T cells sorted from blood. The receptor set was obtained from a man aged 30 to 39 in good health. Both conserved end residues are part of each CDR3. A D gene is named only where the DNA matches it firmly. Expanded clones get a size class; other rows say once, few or many, or leave the size out.

NA,TRBV18,TRBJ1-2,NA,CASSPRLEKLYGYTF,TGTGCCAGCTCACCACGGTTAGAAAAACTCTATGGCTACACCTTC
NA,TRBV10-1,TRBJ2-7,NA,CASSESPTYEQYF,TGCGCCAGCAGTGAGTCCCCCACCTACGAGCAGTACTTC
NA,TRBV5-1,TRBJ2-1,TRBD2,CASSHTSGRALNNEQFF,TGCGCCAGCAGCCATACTAGCGGGAGGGCCTTAAACAATGAGCAGTTCTTC
NA,TRBV5-1,TRBJ2-1,NA,CASSLEGGVSEQFF,TGCGCCAGCAGCTTGGAGGGGGGAGTAAGTGAGCAGTTCTTC
NA,TRBV11-2,TRBJ2-1,NA,CASSYLAASYNEQFF,TGTGCCAGCAGCTACCTAGCAGCCTCCTACAATGAGCAGTTCTTC
NA,TRBV6-1,TRBJ2-7,TRBD1,CASSDSGQDCEQYF,TGTGCCAGCAGTGATTCGGGACAGGACTGCGAGCAGTACTTC
NA,TRBV6-4,TRBJ2-1,TRBD2,CASSETSAPYNEQFF,TGTGCCAGCAGCGAGACTAGCGCACCCTACAATGAGCAGTTCTTC
NA,TRBV29-1,TRBJ2-1,TRBD2,CSVEPRLAGGGFF,TGCAGCGTTGAACCCCGGCTAGCGGGAGGTGGGTTCTTC
NA,TRBV29-1,TRBJ1-2,TRBD1,CSVDRAEAGGYTF,TGCAGCGTCGACAGGGCCGAAGCGGGCGGCTACACCTTC
NA,TRBV7-9,TRBJ2-1,TRBD2,CASSPGLAGVNNEQFF,TGTGCCAGCAGCCCGGGACTAGCGGGGGTAAACAATGAGCAGTTCTTC
NA,TRBV6-1,TRBJ2-7,TRBD1,CASTQRGTAYEQYF,TGTGCCAGCACCCAAAGGGGGACAGCCTACGAGCAGTACTTC
NA,TRBV6-6,TRBJ1-4,TRBD1,CASSYRDRGNEKLFF,TGTGCCAGCAGTTACCGGGACAGGGGCAATGAAAAACTGTTTTTT
NA,TRBV18,TRBJ2-2,TRBD1,CASSPGTGVTGELFF,TGTGCCAGCTCACCGGGGACAGGGGTCACCGGGGAGCTGTTTTTT
NA,TRBV18,TRBJ2-7,NA,CASSPTSDTTYEQYF,TGTGCCAGCTCACCCACCTCGGACACAACCTACGAGCAGTACTTC
NA,TRBV7-9,TRBJ2-5,NA,CASSFRIEETQYF,TGTGCCAGCAGCTTTCGGATCGAAGAGACCCAGTACTTC
NA,TRBV9,TRBJ2-1,NA,CASSPGSRGYNEQFF,TGTGCCAGCAGCCCGGGTTCCAGGGGTTACAATGAGCAGTTCTTC
NA,TRBV27,TRBJ2-7,NA,CASSVTGTRTYEQYF,TGTGCCAGCAGTGTGACCGGGACAAGAACCTACGAGCAGTACTTC
NA,TRBV6-6,TRBJ2-3,TRBD2,CASRGIGLENTDTQYF,TGTGCCAGCAGGGGAATCGGACTAGAGAACACAGATACGCAGTATTTT
NA,TRBV19,TRBJ2-7,TRBD1,CASSRLPGQGSYEQYF,TGTGCCAGTAGTCGACTCCCGGGACAGGGCTCCTACGAGCAGTACTTC
NA,TRBV30,TRBJ2-3,TRBD2,CAWRRTSFSDTQYF,TGTGCCTGGAGGAGGACTAGTTTTTCAGATACGCAGTATTTT
NA,TRBV27,TRBJ2-1,TRBD2,CASTTTGLAESNEQFF,TGTGCCAGCACTACAACGGGACTAGCGGAAAGCAATGAGCAGTTCTTC
NA,TRBV7-8,TRBJ2-5,NA,CASSLGYQGSQETQYF,TGTGCCAGCAGCTTAGGATACCAGGGATCCCAAGAGACCCAGTACTTC
NA,TRBV7-2,TRBJ1-2,TRBD1,CASSFSSGTVYGYTF,TGTGCCAGCAGCTTTTCGTCCGGGACAGTATATGGCTACACCTTC
NA,TRBV5-1,TRBJ2-7,TRBD1,CASSLSAGGRDEQYF,TGCGCCAGCAGCTTGTCGGCAGGGGGCCGGGACGAGCAGTACTTC
once,TRBV29-1,TRBJ2-7,NA,CSVLWDGAMQYF,TGCAGCGTACTTTGGGACGGAGCAATGCAGTACTTC
NA,TRBV5-1,TRBJ2-3,NA,CASSLVVFSRGTDTQYF,TGCGCCAGCAGCTTGGTCGTTTTCTCCAGGGGCACAGATACGCAGTATTTT
NA,TRBV7-2,TRBJ2-1,NA,CASSLVGHYNEQFF,TGTGCCAGCAGCTTAGTGGGACACTACAATGAGCAGTTCTTC
NA,TRBV30,TRBJ1-1,NA,CAWKGLGGTEAFF,TGTGCCTGGAAAGGGCTTGGGGGGACTGAAGCTTTCTTT
NA,TRBV18,TRBJ1-5,NA,CASSPPARGGNQPQHF,TGTGCCAGCTCACCACCGGCCAGGGGAGGCAATCAGCCCCAGCATTTT
NA,TRBV27,TRBJ2-2,NA,CASSFALVPGELFF,TGTGCCAGCAGTTTCGCGCTGGTTCCCGGGGAGCTGTTTTTT
NA,TRBV2,TRBJ1-5,NA,CASSELPGFRPQHF,TGTGCCAGCAGTGAATTACCCGGTTTTCGGCCCCAGCATTTT
NA,TRBV18,TRBJ1-5,NA,CASSPLPPYSNQPQHF,TGTGCCAGCTCACCGCTTCCCCCGTATAGCAATCAGCCCCAGCATTTT
once,TRBV4-2,TRBJ1-5,TRBD1,CASSHPTGSSPNQPQHF,TGTGCCAGCAGCCACCCGACAGGGTCCAGCCCCAATCAGCCCCAGCATTTT
NA,TRBV19,TRBJ2-7,NA,CASSTTNYEQYF,TGTGCCAGTAGTACCACGAACTACGAGCAGTACTTC
NA,TRBV25-1,TRBJ2-1,TRBD2,CASSELTSGYNEQFF,TGTGCCAGCAGTGAACTGACTAGCGGCTACAATGAGCAGTTCTTC
NA,TRBV15,TRBJ1-1,NA,CATSRDTEAFF,TGTGCCACCAGCAGAGACACTGAAGCTTTCTTT
NA,TRBV4-1,TRBJ1-4,NA,CASSPVSVRSGEKLFF,TGCGCCAGCAGCCCCGTATCCGTAAGAAGCGGGGAAAAACTGTTTTTT